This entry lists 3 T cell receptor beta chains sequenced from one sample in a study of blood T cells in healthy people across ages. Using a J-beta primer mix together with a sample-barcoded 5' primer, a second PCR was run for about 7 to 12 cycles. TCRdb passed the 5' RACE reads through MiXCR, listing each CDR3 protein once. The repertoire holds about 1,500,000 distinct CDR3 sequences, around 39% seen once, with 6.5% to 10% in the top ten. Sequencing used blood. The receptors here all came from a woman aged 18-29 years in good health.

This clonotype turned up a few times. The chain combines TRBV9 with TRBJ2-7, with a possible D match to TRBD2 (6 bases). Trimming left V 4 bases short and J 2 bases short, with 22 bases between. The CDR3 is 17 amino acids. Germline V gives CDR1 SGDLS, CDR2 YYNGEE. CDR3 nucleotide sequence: TGTGCCAGCAGCCCAAACGCCGGGGGACGTGTCGCCTACGAGCAGTACTTC. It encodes CASSPNAGGRVAYEQYF.

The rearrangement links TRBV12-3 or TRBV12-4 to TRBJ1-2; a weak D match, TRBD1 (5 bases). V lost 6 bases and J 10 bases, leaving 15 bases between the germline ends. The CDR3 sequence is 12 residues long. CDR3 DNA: TGTGCCAGCAGCACTGGGCTGGGGGACTACACCTTC. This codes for CASSTGLGDYTF.

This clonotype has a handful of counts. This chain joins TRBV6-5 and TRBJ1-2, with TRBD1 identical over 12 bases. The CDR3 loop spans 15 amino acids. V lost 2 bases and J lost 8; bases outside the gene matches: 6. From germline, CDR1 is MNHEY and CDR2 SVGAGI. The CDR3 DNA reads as TGTGCCAGCAGTTACCAGGGACAGGGGGCTCTGGGCTACACCTTC. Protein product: CASSYQGQGALGYTF.